These 31 T cell receptor beta chains were all obtained from the same sample, sequenced in a study of spatial heterogeneity in lung cancer. TCRdb called the 5' RACE reads again in MiXCR, with one record for every CDR3 protein. The repertoire holds 40,000 or so distinct CDR3 sequences, roughly 8% seen once, with under 30% in the top ten. The time point was: sample taken at primary tumor resection. The material sequenced was PBMCs, taken at surgery. These receptors were obtained from a male donor with early-stage non-small cell lung cancer.

This clonotype was counted many times. The chain has TRBV12-3 or TRBV12-4 and TRBJ2-7; D not resolved. The CDR3 loop spans 15 amino acids. The V gene lost 0 bases and the J gene lost 0 bases, with 9 bases spanning the gap. CDR3 loop: CASSLALTSSYEQYV. In DNA form, the CDR3 reads TGTGCCAGCAGTTTAGCGCTGACAAGCTCCTACGAGCAGTACGTC.

The V and J genes are TRBV6-1 and TRBJ1-2, with D maybe TRBD1 (5 bases). Trimming removed 3 bases from V and 0 bases from J, with 8 bases in between. The CDR3 loop spans 14 amino acids. Per germline, CDR1 MNHNS and CDR2 SASEGT. The CDR3 protein is CASSDLGANYGYTF. For the CDR3, the DNA is TGTGCCAGCAGTGATTTGGGGGCTAACTATGGCTACACCTTC.

This clonotype showed up many times. This sequence joins TRBV28 and TRBJ2-7, with 8 bases lining up with TRBD2. Unmatched junction bases numbered 11, after V lost 2 bases and J lost 2 bases. This CDR3 is 17 amino acids long. The germline V gene has CDR1 MDHEN and CDR2 SYDVKM. This CDR3 is CASSLGLAGRSTYEQYF. The CDR3 DNA is TGTGCCAGCAGTTTAGGCCTAGCGGGCCGATCGACCTACGAGCAGTACTTC.

The V and J genes are TRBV3-1 and TRBJ2-2; unclear D gene. Germline V CDR1 and CDR2: LGHDT, YNNKEL (reference sequence). The CDR3 runs 14 residues. Trimming took off 0 bases at V and 1 base at J, with 3 bases between the two ends. CDR3 in DNA: TGTGCCAGCAGCCAAGACAGGAACACCGGGGAGCTGTTTTTT. Its translation is CASSQDRNTGELFF.

In its sample, this clonotype was seen many times. The V call is TRBV4-1, the J call TRBJ2-5, with 13 bases lining up with TRBD2. The length of the CDR3 is 20 residues. V lost 4 bases, J lost 0 bases, and 14 bases stayed unmatched. Per the germline V gene, CDR1 is MGHRA and CDR2 is YSYEKL. The CDR3: CASSRKHGLAGESDQETQYF. CDR3 in DNA: TGCGCCAGCAGCCGGAAACATGGACTAGCGGGAGAGTCCGACCAAGAGACCCAGTACTTC.

This clonotype was counted at least ten times. The chain links TRBV5-4 to TRBJ2-5, with 7 bases matching TRBD2. V trimming: 0 bases; J trimming: 1 base; junction bases outside the gene matches: 12. Per the germline V gene, CDR1 is SGHNT and CDR2 is YYREEE (reference sequence). CDR3 size: 18 residues. The CDR3 here is CASSLVGLAVSFQETQYF. CDR3 sequence (DNA): TGTGCCAGCAGCTTGGTTGGCCTAGCGGTTTCCTTCCAAGAGACCCAGTACTTC.

At least ten counts were recorded for this clonotype. The rearrangement joins TRBV6-2 or TRBV6-3 to TRBJ1-5; D is ambiguous. The germline CDR1 and CDR2 sequences are MNHEY and SVGEGT. Trimming removed 6 bases from V and 6 bases from J, with 18 bases in between. The CDR3 covers 15 residues. CDR3 residues: CASSRAGAAGQPQHF. In nucleotides, the CDR3 is TGTGCCAGCAGCCGGGCGGGTGCAGCAGGTCAGCCCCAGCATTTT.

The DNA for the CDR3 is TGTGCCAGCACCGGCCAAACGGGCCGAGGGAGGGGGGAGCTGTTTTTT. This sequence encodes CASTGQTGRGRGELFF. The rearrangement uses TRBV11-2 and TRBJ2-2; D might be TRBD2 (6 bases). The CDR3 runs 16 residues. The V end lost 7 bases, the J end lost 8 bases, and 23 bases lay between the germline ends. Germline V lookup: CDR1 SGHAT, CDR2 FQNNGV.

CDR3 in amino acids: CASSPGGRGYIQYF. For the CDR3, the DNA is TGTGCCAGTAGTCCCGGAGGAAGGGGGTACATTCAGTACTTC. This chain links TRBV19 with TRBJ2-4; D is possibly TRBD1 (6 bases). V dropped 5 bases and J dropped 8 bases, with 16 bases sitting between them. The CDR3 has 14 residues. Germline V gives CDR1 LNHDA, CDR2 SQIVND (reference sequence).

This clonotype has a count of ten or more. The J gene is TRBJ2-7, the V gene TRBV15; D might be TRBD1 or TRBD2, each matching 5 bases. Trimming removed 5 bases at V and 7 bases at J, with 15 bases between. The CDR3 length is 13 residues. Per the germline V gene, CDR1 is LNHNV and CDR2 is YYDKDF (reference sequence). CDR3 protein: CATSGPGRLEQYV. DNA of the CDR3: TGTGCCACCAGCGGACCGGGACGGCTTGAGCAGTACGTC.

The J gene is TRBJ2-2, the V gene TRBV7-2; D is possibly TRBD2 (6 bases). The germline V gene has CDR1 SGHTA and CDR2 FQGNSA. V lost 5 bases and J 6 bases, leaving 10 bases between the germline ends. The CDR3 contains 13 residues. CDR3 bases: TGTGCCAGCAGCCCTAGCGTAGCCGGGGAGCTGTTTTTT. Translated: CASSPSVAGELFF.

This clonotype was counted many times. V usage is TRBV11-2 and J usage is TRBJ2-7; D call uncertain. Per the germline V gene, CDR1 is SGHAT and CDR2 is FQNNGV. The V gene lost 1 base and the J gene lost 10 bases, with 8 bases spanning the gap. The CDR3 length is 11 residues. The CDR3 bases are TGTGCCAGCAGCTTAGTCGACCTCCAGTACGTC. Translated, it gives CASSLVDLQYV.

CDR3 coding DNA: TGCAGTGCTAGTGCCTACGGAGACACTGAAGCTTTCTTT. This sequence encodes CSASAYGDTEAFF. The chain is built from TRBV20-1 and TRBJ1-1, with no clear D. The ends were cut back, 3 bases at V and 3 bases at J, with 11 bases in the middle. Per germline, CDR1 DFQATT and CDR2 SNEGSKA (reference sequence). This CDR3 contains 13 residues.

This clonotype was seen at least ten times. This sequence joins TRBV5-6 and TRBJ1-1, with a tentative D call TRBD1 (6 bases). The CDR3 runs 13 residues. Germline V gene lookup returns CDR1 SGHDT and CDR2 YYEEEE. The V and J ends lost 1 base and 7 bases respectively, with 11 bases between them. CDR3 residues: CASSLLSGVEAFF. CDR3 nucleotide sequence: TGTGCCAGCAGCTTGTTGTCAGGGGTTGAAGCTTTCTTT.

This clonotype has a handful of counts. The chain uses TRBV4-2 and TRBJ2-1; the D gene is possibly TRBD2 (6 bases). The germline gives CDR1 LGHNA, CDR2 YNFKEQ. V was shortened by 0 bases and J by 4 bases, with 10 bases between the two germline ends. The CDR3 runs to 15 residues. CDR3 coding DNA: TGTGCCAGCAGCCAAGATGGGGGGTTTTACAATGAGCAGTTCTTC. It codes for CASSQDGGFYNEQFF.

The sample holds a few counts of this clonotype. V and J are TRBV6-2 or TRBV6-3 and TRBJ2-1, with TRBD2 as a possible D gene (5 bases). Germline CDR1 is MNHEY and CDR2 is SVGEGT. Trimming cost V 1 base and J 3 bases, with 7 bases left between them. The CDR3 runs to 14 residues. The CDR3 here is CASSYWGDYNEQFF. For the CDR3, the DNA is TGTGCCAGCAGTTACTGGGGAGACTACAATGAGCAGTTCTTC.

This rearrangement joins TRBV20-1 to TRBJ2-5, with no clear D. V was clipped by 5 bases and J by 4 bases, with 20 bases between them. The CDR3 totals 15 residues. CDR1 is DFQATT, CDR2 SNEGSKA, per germline (reference sequence). The CDR3 bases are TGCAGTGCTCAAAAGGGATGGGGAACGGTAGAGACCCAGTACTTC. This codes for CSAQKGWGTVETQYF.

The sample holds a few counts of this clonotype. A read error may produce the germline difference seen at one junction end. The V and J genes are TRBV29-1 and TRBJ2-7, with 7 nucleotides matching TRBD2. Germline values: CDR1 SQVTM, CDR2 ANQGSEA. CDR3 size: 12 residues. CDR3 in DNA: TGCAGCGTTGCGGGGGGTTTGAACGAGCGGTACTTC. Translation: CSVAGGLNERYF.

The rearrangement uses TRBV5-1 and TRBJ2-1, with TRBD2 identical over 10 bases. Trimming removed 0 bases from V and 7 bases from J; junction bases left unmatched: 1. The CDR3 contains 14 residues. The germline V gene encodes CDR1 SGHRS and CDR2 YFSETQ. The CDR3 DNA reads TGCGCCAGCAGCTTGGCTAGCGGGAGAAATGAGCAGTTCTTC. Its translation: CASSLASGRNEQFF.

The chain employs TRBV7-8 and TRBJ2-7; no definite D call. Per germline, CDR1 SGHVS and CDR2 FQNEAQ. This CDR3 region has 14 residues. Trimming removed 1 base from V and 0 bases from J, with 7 bases in between. The CDR3: CASSLVPGSYEQYF. The CDR3 nucleotides are TGTGCCAGCAGCTTAGTCCCAGGCTCCTACGAGCAGTACTTC.

This chain uses TRBV18 with TRBJ2-3, with D unclear. Deletions cut 6 bases from V and 5 bases from J, with 6 bases between. This CDR3 comprises 11 residues. Germline CDR1 is KGHSH and CDR2 is LQKENI. The CDR3 DNA reads as TGTGCCAGCTCCACGGGAGATACGCAGTATTTT. Residues: CASSTGDTQYF.

This clonotype was observed at least ten times. The chain has TRBV7-8 and TRBJ2-1; possibly TRBD2 for D (6 bases). V dropped 5 bases and J dropped 0 bases, with 14 bases sitting between them. The germline V gene encodes CDR1 SGHVS and CDR2 FQNEAQ. This CDR3 is 16 amino acids long. In DNA, the CDR3 is TGTGCCAGCAGCCGCGGGACGGGAAGCTCCTACAATGAGCAGTTCTTC. Translating gives CASSRGTGSSYNEQFF.

This clonotype was observed at least ten times. This chain uses TRBV12-3 or TRBV12-4 with TRBJ2-2; D gene ambiguous. The CDR3 runs 14 residues. With 3 bases removed from V and 1 base from J, the gap between germline ends came to 6 bases. DNA for the CDR3: TGTGCCAGCAGTTTGAAGCAGAACACCGGGGAGCTGTTTTTT. Its translation is CASSLKQNTGELFF.

V and J are TRBV7-3 and TRBJ2-1, with D uncertain. Germline CDR1 reads SGHTA; CDR2 reads FQGTGA. Trimming removed 5 bases from V and 9 bases from J, with 11 bases in between. The CDR3 has 12 residues. CDR3 sequence reads: CASSVSEGEQFF. The CDR3 region has the DNA TGTGCCAGCAGCGTATCAGAAGGTGAGCAGTTCTTC.

This clonotype turned up a few times. This chain links TRBV10-3 with TRBJ1-2; TRBD1 might be the D (5 bases). The CDR3 spans 15 residues. Trimming pared 9 bases from V and 0 bases from J, leaving 17 bases between. Germline CDR1 ENHRY, CDR2 SYGVKD. The CDR3 loop is CAIKGASLANYGYTF. CDR3 in DNA: TGTGCCATTAAAGGGGCCAGCCTAGCTAACTATGGCTACACCTTC.

This clonotype was detected ten times or more. The chain couples TRBV10-3 to TRBJ2-7; weak D call: TRBD2 (5 bases). Trimming stripped 0 bases from V and 0 bases from J, with 12 bases between. The length of the CDR3 is 16 residues. Germline-derived CDR1 and CDR2 are ENHRY and SYGVKD. CDR3 coding DNA: TGTGCCATCAGTGAGTCGGCCTCTGGGAGCTCCTACGAGCAGTACTTC. Translation: CAISESASGSSYEQYF.

Many counts were recorded for this clonotype. The chain links TRBV20-1 to TRBJ1-1; 10 bases line up with TRBD1. CDR1 and CDR2 from the germline V gene are DFQATT and SNEGSKA (reference sequence). V trimming: 6 bases; J trimming: 1 base; junction bases outside the gene matches: 11. The CDR3 covers 16 residues. The DNA of the CDR3 is TGCAGTGCCGCAATCGGGACAGGGGCGGCGAACACTGAAGCTTTCTTT. It yields the protein CSAAIGTGAANTEAFF.

This clonotype was counted many times. The chain carries TRBV20-1 and TRBJ2-3, with TRBD2 as a possible D gene (5 bases). CDR1 and CDR2 from the germline V gene are DFQATT and SNEGSKA (reference sequence). Deletions cut 4 bases from V and 6 bases from J, with 14 bases between. CDR3 length equals 13 residues. As DNA, the CDR3 is TGCAGTGCTATAAACGGGGTGGGGGATACGCAGTATTTT. Its translation is CSAINGVGDTQYF.

Ten or more counts support this clonotype. The chain has TRBV5-1 and TRBJ1-4; TRBD1 matches at 11 bases. V shed 4 bases and J 11 bases; nucleotides not matched to a gene: 19. From germline, CDR1 is SGHRS and CDR2 YFSETQ. The CDR3 runs to 18 residues. CDR3: CASSPGTGGTLREGKLFF. DNA of the CDR3: TGCGCCAGCAGCCCTGGGACAGGGGGGACTTTGCGTGAAGGGAAACTGTTTTTT.

This clonotype has at least ten counts. The CDR3 region has the DNA TGTGCCAGCAGCCCACCCCCCCGGGGGTACCACAATGAGCAGTTCTTC. The encoded protein is CASSPPPRGYHNEQFF. The chain carries TRBV12-3 or TRBV12-4 and TRBJ2-1; D is possibly TRBD2 (6 bases). V was clipped by 6 bases and J by 5 bases, with 20 bases between them. The CDR3 has 16 amino acids.

This clonotype was detected ten times or more. The chain combines TRBV20-1 with TRBJ1-1; D call uncertain. The germline V and J ends were trimmed by 0 bases and 4 bases, with 9 bases remaining between them. The length of the CDR3 is 13 residues. Germline CDR1 reads DFQATT; CDR2 reads SNEGSKA (reference sequence). CDR3 in amino acids: CSARDVTTTEAFF. CDR3 DNA sequence: TGCAGTGCTAGAGATGTCACGACCACTGAAGCTTTCTTT.